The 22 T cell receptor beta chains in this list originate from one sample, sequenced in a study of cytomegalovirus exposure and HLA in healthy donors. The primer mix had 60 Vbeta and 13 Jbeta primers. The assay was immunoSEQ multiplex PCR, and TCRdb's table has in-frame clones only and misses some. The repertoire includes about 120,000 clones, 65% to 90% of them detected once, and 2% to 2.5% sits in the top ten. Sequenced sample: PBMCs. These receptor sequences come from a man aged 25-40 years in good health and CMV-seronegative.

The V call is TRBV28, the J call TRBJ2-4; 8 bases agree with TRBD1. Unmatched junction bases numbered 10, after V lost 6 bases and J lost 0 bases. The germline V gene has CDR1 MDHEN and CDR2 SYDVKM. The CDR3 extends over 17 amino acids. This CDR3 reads CASSSPGTGVAKNIQYF. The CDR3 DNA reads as TGTGCCAGCAGCTCCCCAGGGACAGGAGTAGCCAAAAACATTCAGTACTTC.

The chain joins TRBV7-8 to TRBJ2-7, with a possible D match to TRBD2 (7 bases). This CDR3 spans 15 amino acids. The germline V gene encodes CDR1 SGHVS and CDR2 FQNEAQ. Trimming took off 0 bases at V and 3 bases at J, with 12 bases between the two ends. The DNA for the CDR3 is TGTGCCAGCAGCTTAGCAGGGCGGGGGCTCTACGAGCAGTACTTC. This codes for CASSLAGRGLYEQYF.

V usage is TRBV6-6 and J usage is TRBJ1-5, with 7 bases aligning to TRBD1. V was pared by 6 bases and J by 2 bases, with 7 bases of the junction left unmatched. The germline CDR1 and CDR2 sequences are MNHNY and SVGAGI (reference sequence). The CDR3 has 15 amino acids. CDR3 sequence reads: CASSETGWGNQPQHF. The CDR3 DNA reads TGTGCCAGCAGCGAGACAGGGTGGGGCAATCAGCCCCAGCATTTT.

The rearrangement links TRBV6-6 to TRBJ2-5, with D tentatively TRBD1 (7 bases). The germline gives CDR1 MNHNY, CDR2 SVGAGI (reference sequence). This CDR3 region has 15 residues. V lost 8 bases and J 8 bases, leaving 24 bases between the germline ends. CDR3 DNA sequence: TGTGCCAGCCAGGGGGGCGGGGCCACCTCAGGTACCCAGTACTTC. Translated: CASQGGGATSGTQYF.

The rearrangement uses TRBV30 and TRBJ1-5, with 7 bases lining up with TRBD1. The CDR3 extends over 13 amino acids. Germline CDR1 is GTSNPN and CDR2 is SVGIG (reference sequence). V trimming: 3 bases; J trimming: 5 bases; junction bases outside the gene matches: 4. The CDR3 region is CAWRPDRDQPQHF. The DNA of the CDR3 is TGTGCCTGGAGGCCTGACAGGGATCAGCCCCAGCATTTT.

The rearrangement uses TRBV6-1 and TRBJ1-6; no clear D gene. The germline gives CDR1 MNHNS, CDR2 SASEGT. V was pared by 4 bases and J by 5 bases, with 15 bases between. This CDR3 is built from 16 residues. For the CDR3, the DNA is TGTGCCAGCAGTGCAATTACAGAACCAAATAATTCACCCCTCCACTTT. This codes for CASSAITEPNNSPLHF.

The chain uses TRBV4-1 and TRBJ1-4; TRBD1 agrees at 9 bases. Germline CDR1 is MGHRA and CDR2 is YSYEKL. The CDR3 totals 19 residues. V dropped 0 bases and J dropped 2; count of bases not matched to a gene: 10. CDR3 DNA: TGCGCCAGCAGCCAAGAAGTAACAGGGGGCGCGAGGACTAATGAAAAACTGTTTTTT. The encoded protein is CASSQEVTGGARTNEKLFF.

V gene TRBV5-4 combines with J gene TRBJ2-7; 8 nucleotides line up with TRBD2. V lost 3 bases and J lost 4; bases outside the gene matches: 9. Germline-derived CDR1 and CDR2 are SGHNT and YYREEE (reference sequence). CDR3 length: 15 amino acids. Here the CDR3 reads CASSSGPRGGYEQYF. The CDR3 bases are TGTGCCAGCAGCTCTGGCCCCCGGGGGGGTTACGAGCAGTACTTC.

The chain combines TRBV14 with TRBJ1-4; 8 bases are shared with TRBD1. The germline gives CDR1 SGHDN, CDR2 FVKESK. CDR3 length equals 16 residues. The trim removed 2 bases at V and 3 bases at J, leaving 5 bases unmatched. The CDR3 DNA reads TGTGCCAGCAGCCAAAAGGTGGGACAGGCTAATGAAAAACTGTTTTTT. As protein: CASSQKVGQANEKLFF.

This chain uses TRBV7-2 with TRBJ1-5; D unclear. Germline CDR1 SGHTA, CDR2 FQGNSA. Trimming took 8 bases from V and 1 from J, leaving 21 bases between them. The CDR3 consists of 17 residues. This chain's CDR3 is CASPGPPGAGSNQPQHF. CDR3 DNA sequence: TGTGCCAGCCCCGGTCCCCCGGGCGCGGGGAGCAATCAGCCCCAGCATTTT.

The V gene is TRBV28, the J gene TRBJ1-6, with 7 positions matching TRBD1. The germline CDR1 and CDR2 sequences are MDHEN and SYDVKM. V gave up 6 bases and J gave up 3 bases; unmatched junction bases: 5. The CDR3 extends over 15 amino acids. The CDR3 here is CASSLTGNYNSPLHF. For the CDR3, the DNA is TGTGCCAGCAGCCTGACAGGGAACTATAATTCACCCCTCCACTTT. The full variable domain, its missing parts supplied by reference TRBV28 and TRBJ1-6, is DVKVTQSSRYLVKRTGEKVFLECVQDMDHENMFWYRQDPGLGLRLIYFSYDVKMKEKGDIPEGYSVSREKKERFSLILESASTNQTSMYLCASSLTGNYNSPLHFGNGTRLTVT.

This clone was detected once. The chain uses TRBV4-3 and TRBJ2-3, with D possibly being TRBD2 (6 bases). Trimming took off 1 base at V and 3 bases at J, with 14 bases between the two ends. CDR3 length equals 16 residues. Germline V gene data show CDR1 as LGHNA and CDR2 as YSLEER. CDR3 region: CASSQGNLAGTDTQYF. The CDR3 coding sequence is TGCGCCAGCAGCCAAGGAAATTTGGCGGGGACAGATACGCAGTATTTT.

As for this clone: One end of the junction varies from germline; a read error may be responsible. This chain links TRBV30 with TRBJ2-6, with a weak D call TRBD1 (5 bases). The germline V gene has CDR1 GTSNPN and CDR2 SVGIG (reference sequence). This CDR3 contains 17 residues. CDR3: CAWSGYQPFSGANGLTF. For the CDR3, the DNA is TGTGCCTGGAGTGGCTACCAACCCTTCTCTGGGGCCAACGGCCTGACTTTC.

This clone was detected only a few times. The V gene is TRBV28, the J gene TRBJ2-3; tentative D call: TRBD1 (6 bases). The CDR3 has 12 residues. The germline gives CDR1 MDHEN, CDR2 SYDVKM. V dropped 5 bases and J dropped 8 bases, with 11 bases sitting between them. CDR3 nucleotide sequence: TGTGCCAGCAGTAAACTAGGGGGTACGCAGTATTTT. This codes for CASSKLGGTQYF. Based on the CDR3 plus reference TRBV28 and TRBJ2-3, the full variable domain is DVKVTQSSRYLVKRTGEKVFLECVQDMDHENMFWYRQDPGLGLRLIYFSYDVKMKEKGDIPEGYSVSREKKERFSLILESASTNQTSMYLCASSKLGGTQYFGPGTRLTVL.

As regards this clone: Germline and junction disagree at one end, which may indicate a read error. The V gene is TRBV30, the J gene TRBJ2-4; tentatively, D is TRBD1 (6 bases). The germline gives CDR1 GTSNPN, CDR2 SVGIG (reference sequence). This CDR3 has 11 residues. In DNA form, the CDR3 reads TGTGTGGGGGCAGCCAAAAACAGTCAGTACTTC. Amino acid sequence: CVGAAKNSQYF.

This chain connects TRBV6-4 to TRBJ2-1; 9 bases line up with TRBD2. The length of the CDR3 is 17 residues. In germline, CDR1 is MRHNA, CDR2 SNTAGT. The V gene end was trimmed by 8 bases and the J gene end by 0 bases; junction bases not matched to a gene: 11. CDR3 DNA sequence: TGTGCCAGCTCCGCGGAAGCGGGGGGCGTCTCCTACAATGAGCAGTTCTTC. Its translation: CASSAEAGGVSYNEQFF.

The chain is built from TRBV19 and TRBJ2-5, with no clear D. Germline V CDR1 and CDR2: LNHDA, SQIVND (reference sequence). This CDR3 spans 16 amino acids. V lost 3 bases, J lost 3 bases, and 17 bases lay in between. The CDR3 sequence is CASSIYSSRSKETQYF. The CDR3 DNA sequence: TGTGCCAGTAGTATTTACAGTTCAAGGTCAAAAGAGACCCAGTACTTC.

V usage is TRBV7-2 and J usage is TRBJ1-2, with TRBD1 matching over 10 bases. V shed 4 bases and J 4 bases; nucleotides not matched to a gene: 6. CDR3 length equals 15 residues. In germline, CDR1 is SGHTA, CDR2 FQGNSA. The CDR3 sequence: CASSSLTGGSYGYTF. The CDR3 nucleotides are TGTGCCAGCAGCTCCCTGACAGGGGGCAGCTATGGCTACACCTTC.

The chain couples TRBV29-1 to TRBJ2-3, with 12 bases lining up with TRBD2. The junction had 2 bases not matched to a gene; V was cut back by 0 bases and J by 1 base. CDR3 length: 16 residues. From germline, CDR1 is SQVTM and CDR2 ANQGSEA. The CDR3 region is CSVEDGTSGRTDTQYF. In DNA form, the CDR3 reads TGCAGCGTTGAAGATGGGACTAGCGGGCGCACAGATACGCAGTATTTT.

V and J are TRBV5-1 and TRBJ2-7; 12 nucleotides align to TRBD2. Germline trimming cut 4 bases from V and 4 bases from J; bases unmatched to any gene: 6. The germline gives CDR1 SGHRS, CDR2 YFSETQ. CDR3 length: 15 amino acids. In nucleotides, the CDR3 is TGCGCCAGCAGCGATCCTAGCGGGGGGGCTTACGAGCAGTACTTC. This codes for CASSDPSGGAYEQYF.

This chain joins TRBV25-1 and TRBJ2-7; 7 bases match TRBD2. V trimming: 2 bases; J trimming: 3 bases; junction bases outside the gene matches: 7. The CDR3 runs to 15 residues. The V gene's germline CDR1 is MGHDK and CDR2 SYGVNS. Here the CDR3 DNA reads TGTGCCAGCAGTGAACCAGGGAGGGATATCTACGAGCAGTACTTC. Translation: CASSEPGRDIYEQYF.

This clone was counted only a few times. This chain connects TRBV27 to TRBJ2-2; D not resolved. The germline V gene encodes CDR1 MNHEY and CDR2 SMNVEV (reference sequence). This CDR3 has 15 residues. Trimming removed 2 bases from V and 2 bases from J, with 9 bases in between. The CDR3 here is CASSLEARNTGELFF. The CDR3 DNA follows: TGTGCCAGCAGTTTAGAGGCCAGAAACACCGGGGAGCTGTTTTTT.